This T cell receptor (beta chain) was documented in a study of blood T cell repertoires in COVID-19. Across the study: The cDNA or gDNA used as material had been derived from T cells, B-cell-depleted T cells, or PBMCs.

In the original workflow: Nucleated cell counts were estimated from reference gene primer amplification. Sequenced by immunoSEQ multiplex PCR; TCRdb stores in-frame clones only, minus some. That table supplies the V and J calls and clone size; D and trimming were determined from the DNA. The data hold 85,000 to 95,000 clones, with roughly 78% observed a single time. The V segment lost 1 base and the J segment 7 bases; nucleotides outside the gene matches: 9. The CDR3 length is 18 residues. Germline V CDR1 and CDR2: LGHNA, YNFKEQ. Input material: peripheral blood. This TCR came from an elderly woman with acute or convalescent COVID-19. The V and J genes are TRBV4-2 and TRBJ2-3; 15 nucleotides line up with TRBD2. The CDR3 DNA reads TGTGCCAGCAGCCAAGGAGGGACTAGCGGGGGGTCCCCGAATACGCAGTATTTT. Amino acids: CASSQGGTSGGSPNTQYF.